The sequence of this T cell receptor (beta chain) was determined in a study of T-cell reconstitution after alpha-beta-depleted transplantation in children (dated by TCRdb to 2016 to 2018). About the investigation overall: Using TCR repertoire profiling, the study quantitatively followed how T-cell immune reconstitution unfolded in children after TCRalphabeta/CD19-depleted allogeneic hematopoietic cell transplantation.

A few counts support this clonotype. What this receptor recognizes is not known. Within one base of it there is no much larger clone, and no base qualities were kept. The library was obtained by PCR. The instrument given in TCRdb is Illumina HiSeq 2500. TCR library preparation used molecular barcoding, with unique molecular identifiers applied to normalize quantification of the TCRbeta repertoire. TCRdb trimmed public reads at Q25 via fastp, called clones via MiXCR and kept in-frame beta chains. Identical CDR3 protein sequences are pooled into one entry, listed with their most common genes and DNA. The sample has hundreds of thousands of distinct CDR3 sequences on record, 16% of them singletons. Of the sample, under 1.2% falls within the top ten clones. CDR3 length: 16 amino acids, cysteine to phenylalanine. Left in the record is the CDR3 DNA by itself, 48 bases read in frame from the first base. The germline V gene yields LGHNA for CDR1 and YSLEER for CDR2. V is clipped by 3 bases and J by 5 bases, and the sequence between their germline boundaries is 19 bases long.

This receptor was taken from a human donor who donated a stem cell graft to a child with acute myeloid leukemia. Recombination joined TRBV4-3 with TRBJ1-1; TRBD1 could be the D gene, as 5 bases match. The material sequenced was PBMCs from the stem cell graft donor, taken from the stem cell graft. The encoded CDR3 is CASSQDNAGHETEAFF. The nucleotide sequence reads as follows: TGCGCCAGCAGCCAGGATAACGCAGGGCATGAAACTGAAGCTTTCTTT.